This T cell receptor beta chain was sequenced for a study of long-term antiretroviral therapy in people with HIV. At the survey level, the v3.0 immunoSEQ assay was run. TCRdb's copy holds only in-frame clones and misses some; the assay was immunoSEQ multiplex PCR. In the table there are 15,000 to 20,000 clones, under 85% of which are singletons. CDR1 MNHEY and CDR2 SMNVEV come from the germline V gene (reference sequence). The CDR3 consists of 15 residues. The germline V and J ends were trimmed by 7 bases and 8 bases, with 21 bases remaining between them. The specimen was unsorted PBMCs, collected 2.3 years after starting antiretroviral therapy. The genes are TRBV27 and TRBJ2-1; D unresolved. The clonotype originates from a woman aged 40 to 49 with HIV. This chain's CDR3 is CASTRRGRSPDEQFF. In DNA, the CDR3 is TGTGCCAGCACCCGGCGAGGCAGGTCCCCGGATGAGCAGTTCTTC.